This TCR beta chain derives from a study of blood T cell repertoires in COVID-19. The data were produced by immunoSEQ multiplex PCR, yet TCRdb's version contains in-frame clones alone and is incomplete. This sample carries 80,000 or so clones, 70% to 90% of them seen once, and the ten largest clones take less than 20%. This clone was picked up a small number of times. Sample: peripheral blood. The receptor's source is a woman over 75 with acute or convalescent COVID-19.

The CDR3 loop reads CASSLDPGRPQHF. The DNA for the CDR3 is TGTGCCAGCAGCTTAGATCCTGGCCGGCCCCAGCATTTT. This chain joins TRBV7-2 and TRBJ1-5; D is unclear. This CDR3 contains 13 residues. The V end was cut by 1 base, the J end by 9 bases, with 10 bases between. Per germline, CDR1 SGHTA and CDR2 FQGNSA. The full variable domain, completed using reference TRBV7-2 and TRBJ1-5, is GAGVSQSPSNKVTEKGKDVELRCDPISGHTALYWYRQSLGQGLEFLIYFQGNSAPDKSGLPSDRFSAERTGGSVSTLTIQRTQQEDSAVYLCASSLDPGRPQHFGDGTRLSIL.